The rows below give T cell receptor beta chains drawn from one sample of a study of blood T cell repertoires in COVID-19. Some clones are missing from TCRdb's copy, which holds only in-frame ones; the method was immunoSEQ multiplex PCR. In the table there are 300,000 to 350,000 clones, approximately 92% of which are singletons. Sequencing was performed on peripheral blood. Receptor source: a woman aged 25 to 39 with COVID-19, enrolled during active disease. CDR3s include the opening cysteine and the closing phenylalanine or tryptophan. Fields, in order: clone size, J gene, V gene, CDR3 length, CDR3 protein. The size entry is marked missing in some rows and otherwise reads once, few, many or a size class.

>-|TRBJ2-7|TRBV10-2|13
CASRLRTDYEQYF
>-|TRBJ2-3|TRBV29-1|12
CSAGQGPDTQYF
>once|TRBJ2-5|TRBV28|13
CASSPRTRGTQYF
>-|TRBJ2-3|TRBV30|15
CAGQWTSGRLDTQYF
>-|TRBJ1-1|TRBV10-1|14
CASRVRREDTEAFF
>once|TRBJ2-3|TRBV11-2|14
CASKQLAGTDTQYF
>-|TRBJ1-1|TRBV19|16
CASSPRQGDANTEAFF
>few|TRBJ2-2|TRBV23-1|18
CASSRDRGVKKGIGELFF
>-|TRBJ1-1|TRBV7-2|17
CASSLMGQGLVDTEAFF
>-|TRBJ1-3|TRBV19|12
CAIGSSGNTIYF
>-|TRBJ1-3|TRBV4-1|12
CASSQGGGILYF
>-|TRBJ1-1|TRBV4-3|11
CASSPLISAFF
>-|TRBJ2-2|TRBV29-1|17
CSAQQGLGTGGSGELFF
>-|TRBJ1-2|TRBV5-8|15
CASSLLRQGNYGYTF
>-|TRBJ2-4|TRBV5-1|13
CASSFTDRGIQYF
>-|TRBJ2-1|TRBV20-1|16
CSASLIVAGDRGEQFF
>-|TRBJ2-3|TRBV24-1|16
CATSAPTTTVADTQYF
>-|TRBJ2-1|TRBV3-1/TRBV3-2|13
CASSPRGYNEQFF
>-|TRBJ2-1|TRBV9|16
CASSVVSGNSYNEQFF
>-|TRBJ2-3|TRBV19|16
CASSIETGMPTDTQYF
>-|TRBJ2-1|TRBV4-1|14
CASSRQRREGLEFF
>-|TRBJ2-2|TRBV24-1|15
CATSRGGPNTGELFF
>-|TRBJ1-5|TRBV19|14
CASSPRGRNQPQHF
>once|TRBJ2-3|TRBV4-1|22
CASSLSDLRGSSGRTSTDTQYF
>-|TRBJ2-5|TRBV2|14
CASSDASGKETQYF
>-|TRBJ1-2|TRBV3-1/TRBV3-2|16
CASSQVQALNLYGYTF
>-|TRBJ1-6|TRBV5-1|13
CASSRDSNSPLHF
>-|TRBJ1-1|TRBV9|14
CASSVDGGITEAFF
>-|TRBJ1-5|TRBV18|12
CASSGTSQPQHF
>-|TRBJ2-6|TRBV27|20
CASSLSGGGAPVSGANVLTF
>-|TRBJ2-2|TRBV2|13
CASREEGDGELFF
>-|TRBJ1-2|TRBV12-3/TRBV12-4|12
CASSPGGNGYTF
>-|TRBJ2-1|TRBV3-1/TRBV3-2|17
CASSQGWTGAALDEQFF
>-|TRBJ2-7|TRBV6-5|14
CASRTPGGGYEQYF
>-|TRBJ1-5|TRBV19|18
CASRVFVGQGARGQPQHF
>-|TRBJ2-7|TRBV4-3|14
CASSQDTDSYEQYF
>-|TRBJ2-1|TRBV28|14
CATGGHGSYNEQFF
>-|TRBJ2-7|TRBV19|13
CASSIGHEREQYF
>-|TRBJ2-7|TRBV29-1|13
CSVTGGAVNEQYF
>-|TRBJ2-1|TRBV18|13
CASSLAGGNEQFF
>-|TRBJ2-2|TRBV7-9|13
CASSWGEAGELFF
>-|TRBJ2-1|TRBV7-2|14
CASSRWGRGNEQFF
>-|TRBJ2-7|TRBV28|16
CASSSPGTTRRYEQYF
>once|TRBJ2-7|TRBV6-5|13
CAVASLAIYEQYF
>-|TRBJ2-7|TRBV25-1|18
CASSEHEGLADYSYEQYF
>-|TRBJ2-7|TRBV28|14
CASSSRTGSSEQYF
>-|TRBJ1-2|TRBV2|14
CASSEGRAPSGYTF
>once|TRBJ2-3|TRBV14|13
CASSPADADTQYF
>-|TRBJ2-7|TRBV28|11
CASSPTYEQYF
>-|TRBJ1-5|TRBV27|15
CASSPGTGLNQPQHF
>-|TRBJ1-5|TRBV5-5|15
CASSSRTGLEKPQHF
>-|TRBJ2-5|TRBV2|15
CASSEALAGQETQYF
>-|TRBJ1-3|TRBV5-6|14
CASSLAGSGNTIYF
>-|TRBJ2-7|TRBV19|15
CASSPTGTSVYEQYF
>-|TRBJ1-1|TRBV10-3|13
CAISVGTISEAFF
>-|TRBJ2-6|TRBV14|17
CASSPTGPRSGANVLTF
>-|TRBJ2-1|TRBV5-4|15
CASSSRLAGDNEQFF